A single sample is the source of the 8 T cell receptor beta chains below, sequenced in a study of monozygotic twins with inflammatory bowel disease. TCRdb reprocessed the 5' RACE reads, with one entry per CDR3 protein and no DNA. The table for this sample gives fewer than 550,000 distinct CDR3 sequences. The sample was blood. These receptors all stem from a human donor with ulcerative colitis or Crohn's disease, or a healthy co-twin of an affected twin (not recorded which).

This rearrangement joins TRBV10-3 to TRBJ1-1. The CDR3 length is 14 residues. Per germline, CDR1 ENHRY and CDR2 SYGVKD. The CDR3 region is CAISEGDMNTEAFF.

This chain uses TRBV12-3 or TRBV12-4 with TRBJ1-3. The CDR3 is 13 amino acids. CDR3 protein: CASSLTPGNTIYF.

CDR3 residues: CASSLPHYPTYEQYF. This chain uses TRBV7-3 with TRBJ2-7. CDR3 size: 15 residues. Per germline, CDR1 SGHTA and CDR2 FQGTGA.

V is TRBV2 and J is TRBJ1-5; the TCRdb call, TRBD1, lacks DNA for checking. CDR1 and CDR2 from the germline V gene are SNHLY and FYNNEI. This CDR3 has 15 amino acids. CDR3 in amino acids: CASSPEQGASQPQHF.

This chain links TRBV20-1 with TRBJ2-2. Per germline, CDR1 DFQATT and CDR2 SNEGSKA (reference sequence). The CDR3 is made up of 11 amino acids. The CDR3: CSAENTGELFF.

This chain links TRBV15 with TRBJ2-6. CDR1 LNHNV and CDR2 YYDKDF come from the germline V gene (reference sequence). There are 15 residues in the CDR3. The CDR3 sequence: CATSREGAGANVLTF.

This sequence joins TRBV11-2 and TRBJ2-7; there is no DNA to check the TCRdb D call of TRBD2. This CDR3 comprises 16 residues. Germline V gene data show CDR1 as SGHAT and CDR2 as FQNNGV. The CDR3 sequence: CASSPQSGGWSYEQYF.

The chain recombines TRBV12-3 or TRBV12-4 with TRBJ2-7. The CDR3 is made up of 12 amino acids. The CDR3 loop reads CASSFRIREQYF.